The source of this T cell receptor (beta chain) is a study of CXCR3-negative and CXCR3-positive naive CD8 T cells. CDR3 length: 12 amino acids. The germline gives CDR1 SGHAT, CDR2 FQNNGV. Turning to this clonotype: Its target is unknown.

The authors made the TRB cDNA libraries by 5' RACE using UMI labels. From the 5' RACE reads, TCRdb lists one entry per CDR3 protein and no DNA. In all, the sample yields approximately 98,000 distinct CDR3 sequences. Triplicate sorting captured 300,000 cells each from every CD8+ T cell subset. General study results and limits: Hydrophobicity of TRB CDR3s was greater in CXCR3-positive naive cells than in CXCR3-negative naive cells.

The rearrangement links TRBV11-2 to TRBJ2-2. The clonotype comes from a human donor in good health. Some clones in this sample may be carry-over from other donors' samples. Material: naive CXCR3+ CD8+ T cells from blood. As for subset: CD45RO-CCR7+CD27+CD95- naive CD8+ T cells expressing CXCR3 (TNR3+). This chain's CDR3 is CASSAVVGELFF.